This TCR beta chain was recorded in a study of response to subunit inactivated influenza vaccine. Regarding the study as a whole: Few additional T cells are recruited per seasonal influenza vaccination, authors suggested.

The CDR3 is 14 amino acids. The V and J ends lost 4 bases and 0 bases respectively, with 9 bases between them. TCRdb re-called the RT-PCR reads with MiXCR, one entry per CDR3 protein. The repertoire consists of approximately 520,000 distinct CDR3 sequences, with approximately 16% occurring once and the leading ten covering 3%. A remark on this clonotype: The antigen remains undetermined.

The chain combines TRBV23-1 with TRBJ1-2; D unresolved. TRBV23-1 is known as an ORF, though its function is uncertain. Sequenced material: CD4+ T cells sorted from PBMCs, taken less than 25 months after vaccination. The source of this sequence is a man aged 50 to 75 who received an inactivated influenza vaccine. CDR3 in amino acids: CASSLRRTNYGYTF. CDR3 bases: TGCGCCAGCAGTCTCCGACGGACTAACTATGGCTACACCTTC.